Listed here is a single TCR beta chain. Its antigen is unknown. The data stem from a study of beta chain features in type 1 diabetes. Turning to the study itself: Healthy donors and patients showed comparable age, gender and cell yields. General study points: Among patients, naive, central memory and Treg TCRB repertoires appeared more similar than among healthy donors. Whether HLA type influences TCRB rearrangement remained unresolved here.

The collection from each donor was one heparinised blood draw averaging roughly 100 mL. Expressed TCRB transcripts were sequenced because the entire RNA isolate underwent reverse transcription. Only in-frame clones appear in the TCRdb table, and some are missing; sequencing was by immunoSEQ multiplex PCR. The sample lists about 900,000 clones, roughly a sixth seen once, with 0.02% to 0.03% in the top ten. The germline V and J ends were trimmed by 2 bases and 3 bases, with 7 bases remaining between them. The CDR3 sequence is 13 residues long. Germline CDR1 is SEHNR and CDR2 is FQNEAQ (reference sequence).

This sequence was found in a woman aged 18-35 years in good health. The sequencing sample was made of naive CD4+ T cells from blood. J is TRBJ2-5 and V is TRBV7-9; no firm D call. The CDR3 DNA sequence: TGTGCCAGCAGCTTAACTCTAGAAGAGACCCAGTACTTC. This encodes CASSLTLEETQYF.